What follows are 20 T cell receptor beta chains derived from one specimen sequenced in a study of T cells after yellow fever vaccination. TCRdb passed the 5' RACE reads through MiXCR, listing each CDR3 protein once. The sample holds some 290,000 distinct CDR3 sequences, 9.5% to 12% seen once. The sequencing used CD4+ T cells sorted from PBMCs, collected 45 days after the yellow fever booster vaccination. Receptor source: a man between 18 and 29 years old who received the YFV17D yellow fever vaccine.

This rearrangement joins TRBV29-1 to TRBJ2-7, with D uncertain. Trimming pared 5 bases from V and 3 bases from J, leaving 5 bases between. The germline CDR1 and CDR2 sequences are SQVTM and ANQGSEA. The CDR3 is made up of 10 amino acids. The CDR3 sequence is CSVPSYEQYF. Written as DNA, the CDR3 is TGCAGCGTTCCCAGCTACGAGCAGTACTTC.

This clonotype has a handful of counts. This sequence joins TRBV6-6 and TRBJ2-2; 9 nucleotides align to TRBD1. This CDR3 spans 16 amino acids. Germline CDR1 and CDR2: MNHNY and SVGAGI (reference sequence). Trimming took 6 bases from V and 3 from J; bases not matched to a gene: 8. This chain's CDR3 is CASSQEGTGHTGELFF. CDR3 bases: TGTGCCAGCAGCCAGGAAGGGACAGGGCACACCGGGGAGCTGTTTTTT.

The CDR3 coding sequence is TGTGCCAGCAGTTTCGGACTGACGTCGAATCAGCCCCAGCATTTT. Translated, it gives CASSFGLTSNQPQHF. This rearrangement joins TRBV12-3 or TRBV12-4 to TRBJ1-5, with D uncertain. The CDR3 is 15 residues long. Trimming removed 3 bases at V and 4 bases at J, with 13 bases between.

This clonotype was detected many times. V gene TRBV20-1 combines with J gene TRBJ2-3, with 8 positions matching TRBD1. J lost 5 bases, V lost 7 bases, and 5 bases had no gene match. The CDR3 extends over 12 amino acids. From germline, CDR1 is DFQATT and CDR2 SNEGSKA (reference sequence). This CDR3 reads CSGQGIGDTQYF. CDR3 bases: TGCAGTGGACAGGGGATTGGAGATACGCAGTATTTT.

This clonotype occurred a few times. V gene TRBV4-2 combines with J gene TRBJ2-2; D uncertain. The ends were cut back, 0 bases at V and 9 bases at J, with 11 bases in the middle. The CDR3 length is 14 residues. Looked up from germline, CDR1 is LGHNA and CDR2 is YNFKEQ. The DNA of the CDR3 is TGTGCCAGCAGCCAAGAAGTAACCGCCCGGGAGCTGTTTTTT. Encoded protein: CASSQEVTARELFF.

This clonotype showed up just a few times. The chain combines TRBV20-1 with TRBJ2-1; the D is unclear. The CDR3 contains 14 residues. Germline CDR1 reads DFQATT; CDR2 reads SNEGSKA (reference sequence). The V end lost 7 bases, the J end lost 6 bases, and 19 bases lay between the germline ends. CDR3 bases: TGCAGTGGGAAGGGATGGCGTAGCTTCAATGAGCAGTTCTTC. This translates into CSGKGWRSFNEQFF.

In its sample, this clonotype was seen a few times. The J gene is TRBJ1-2, the V gene TRBV5-1; 8 nucleotides agree with TRBD1. The length of the CDR3 is 12 residues. CDR1 and CDR2 from the germline V gene are SGHRS and YFSETQ. V was clipped by 4 bases and J by 6 bases; unmatched bases: 2. CDR3 in amino acids: CASSVDRDGYTF. CDR3 DNA: TGCGCCAGCAGCGTGGACAGGGATGGCTACACCTTC.

The rearrangement uses TRBV6-2 or TRBV6-3 and TRBJ1-5; perhaps TRBD1 as D (6 bases). Trimming removed 5 bases at V and 3 bases at J, with 11 bases between. Germline assignment: CDR1 MNHEY and CDR2 SVGEGT. The CDR3 is 14 amino acids. The CDR3 DNA follows: TGTGCCAGCAGTACTGGGGGGCCCAATCAGCCCCAGCATTTT. Translating gives CASSTGGPNQPQHF.

The genes are TRBV11-3 and TRBJ2-1; a possible D gene is TRBD2 (6 bases). Trimming cost V 5 bases and J 9 bases, with 14 bases left between them. CDR3 length: 13 residues. The germline V gene has CDR1 SGHNT and CDR2 YENEEA. CDR3: CASSQSLGGEQFF. CDR3 bases: TGTGCCAGCAGCCAATCCCTCGGGGGTGAGCAGTTCTTC.

V is TRBV12-3 or TRBV12-4 and J is TRBJ2-7; the match to TRBD2 covers 8 bases. The V segment lost 2 bases and the J segment 7 bases; nucleotides outside the gene matches: 4. The CDR3 contains 13 residues. The CDR3 spells CASSLRQRGEQYF. The CDR3 nucleotides read TGTGCCAGCAGTTTAAGACAGCGGGGGGAGCAGTACTTC.

Ten or more counts support this clonotype. The genes are TRBV7-6 and TRBJ2-2; D is uncertain. This CDR3 has 15 amino acids. Trimming removed 7 bases from V and 2 bases from J, with 14 bases in between. Germline V CDR1 and CDR2: SGHVS, FNYEAQ. Here the CDR3 DNA reads TGTGCCAGCAACCCCAACAGCTTCAACACCGGGGAGCTGTTTTTT. As protein: CASNPNSFNTGELFF.

V is TRBV12-3 or TRBV12-4 and J is TRBJ1-3, with D tentatively TRBD1 (5 bases). The V end lost 6 bases, the J end lost 0 bases, and 9 bases lay between the germline ends. CDR3 length: 14 residues. The CDR3 sequence: CASRNGASGNTIYF. CDR3 bases: TGTGCCAGCAGAAACGGGGCCTCTGGAAACACCATATATTTT.

This clonotype was seen only once. The rearrangement uses TRBV7-8 and TRBJ2-3; 7 bases are a match to TRBD1. Per germline, CDR1 SGHVS and CDR2 FQNEAQ. The V segment lost 5 bases and the J segment 1 base; nucleotides outside the gene matches: 6. The CDR3 runs to 15 residues. CDR3 residues: CASSPRQGRTDTQYF. The DNA of the CDR3 is TGTGCCAGCAGCCCCCGACAGGGACGCACAGATACGCAGTATTTT.

In its sample, this clonotype was seen a few times. This sequence joins TRBV13 and TRBJ1-6, with no clear D. CDR1 and CDR2 (germline): PRHDT, FYEKMQ (reference sequence). Trimming took off 2 bases at V and 11 bases at J, with 16 bases between the two ends. The CDR3 loop spans 15 amino acids. The CDR3 loop reads CASSLLRGVKTPLHF. CDR3 DNA: TGTGCCAGCAGCTTACTCCGGGGTGTTAAGACACCCCTCCACTTT. Using reference TRBV13 and TRBJ1-6 for the parts outside the CDR3, the full variable domain is AAGVIQSPRHLIKEKRETATLKCYPIPRHDTVYWYQQGPGQDPQFLISFYEKMQSDKGSIPDRFSAQQFSDYHSELNMSSLELGDSALYFCASSLLRGVKTPLHFGNGTRLTVT.

This sequence joins TRBV5-1 and TRBJ2-2, with 10 bases identical to TRBD1. CDR1 is SGHRS, CDR2 YFSETQ, per germline. Trimming cost V 4 bases and J 4 bases; bases outside gene matches: 7. This CDR3 contains 16 residues. The CDR3 DNA follows: TGCGCCAGCAGCGTTGCCGGGACAGGGGTCACCGGGGAGCTGTTTTTT. It specifies CASSVAGTGVTGELFF.

This clonotype was recorded a few times. This chain links TRBV3-1 with TRBJ1-1, with a weak D call TRBD1 (5 bases). The V and J ends lost 7 bases and 3 bases respectively, with 15 bases between them. Germline assignment: CDR1 LGHDT and CDR2 YNNKEL (reference sequence). CDR3 size: 14 residues. The CDR3 DNA follows: TGTGCCAGCACCCCTAGGGGCGCCGACACTGAAGCTTTCTTT. Its translation: CASTPRGADTEAFF. Complete variable domain (other parts from reference TRBV3-1 and TRBJ1-1): DTAVSQTPKYLVTQMGNDKSIKCEQNLGHDTMYWYKQDSKKFLKIMFSYNNKELIINETVPNRFSPKSPDKAHLNLHINSLELGDSAVYFCASTPRGADTEAFFGQGTRLTVV.

The rearrangement links TRBV9 to TRBJ1-5; 7 bases map to TRBD1. CDR1 and CDR2 from the germline V gene are SGDLS and YYNGEE. This CDR3 region has 14 residues. V shed 2 bases and J 4 bases; nucleotides not matched to a gene: 3. DNA for the CDR3: TGTGCCAGCAGCGTTCAGGGGGGAAATCAGCCCCAGCATTTT. It encodes CASSVQGGNQPQHF.

This clonotype was seen a handful of times. The chain recombines TRBV5-1 with TRBJ1-2; possible D gene TRBD1, 6 bases. The CDR3 is made up of 15 amino acids. V lost 1 base and J 4 bases, leaving 14 bases between the germline ends. Germline V lookup: CDR1 SGHRS, CDR2 YFSETQ. DNA of the CDR3: TGCGCCAGCAGCTTGTCATTCGGCAGGGGCTATGGCTACACCTTC. Protein: CASSLSFGRGYGYTF.

The CDR3 reads CASSVAASGGAADTQYF. The DNA for the CDR3 is TGTGCCAGCAGCGTAGCGGCTAGCGGGGGGGCAGCAGATACGCAGTATTTT. The chain couples TRBV9 to TRBJ2-3; 12 bases map to TRBD2. This CDR3 has 17 residues. Germline CDR1 reads SGDLS; CDR2 reads YYNGEE. The J segment lost 4 bases and the V segment lost 0 bases, leaving 6 bases of the junction unmatched.

The rearrangement links TRBV6-5 to TRBJ1-5; D not certain. Germline CDR1 and CDR2: MNHEY and SVGAGI. V shed 2 bases and J shed 2 bases, with 10 bases lying between them. The CDR3 covers 15 residues. In nucleotides, the CDR3 is TGTGCCAGCAGTTACACCGGTGTCGGCAATCAGCCCCAGCATTTT. This translates into CASSYTGVGNQPQHF.